This T cell receptor beta chain appears in the sequencing data of a study of T cells in localized non-small cell lung cancer. Germline loops: CDR1 SGHTA, CDR2 FQGNSA. The CDR3 has 15 residues. Trimming left V 5 bases short and J 5 bases short, with 18 bases between. On this clone itself: Its antigen is currently unknown.

Study findings and constraints: Higher blood T cell density went with longer overall survival. In uninvolved adjacent lung, T cell clonality reached its highest value, exceeding tumor.

Repertoires were generated with immunoSEQ multiplex PCR, while TCRdb's copy carries only in-frame clones and drops some. Altogether 70,000 to 100,000 clones are present, 80% being singletons, with the ten largest covering roughly 9%. The sample consisted of peripheral blood, taken before any cancer treatment. The chain recombines TRBV7-2 with TRBJ2-5; D unclear. The receptor was isolated from a female donor at least 60 years old with stage I lung adenocarcinoma. CDR3 sequence: CASSQNKGIAETQYF. CDR3 nucleotides: TGTGCCAGCAGCCAAAATAAGGGAATTGCGGAGACCCAGTACTTC. Complete variable domain (other parts from reference TRBV7-2 and TRBJ2-5): GAGVSQSPSNKVTEKGKDVELRCDPISGHTALYWYRQSLGQGLEFLIYFQGNSAPDKSGLPSDRFSAERTGGSVSTLTIQRTQQEDSAVYLCASSQNKGIAETQYFGPGTRLLVL.